The TCR beta chain under discussion was sequenced for a study of radiotherapy plus CTLA-4 blockade in lung cancer (dated by TCRdb to the late 2010s). About the full investigation: Objective responses were observed in roughly a sixth of enrolled patients, and disease control was achieved in approximately 32%.

In this study, focal radiation therapy paired with CTLA-4 blockade (ipilimumab) was tested in patients who had chemo-refractory metastatic non-small-cell lung cancer. For this clone: Its cognate antigen has yet to be identified. No qualities accompany the bases; no much larger clone lies one base away.

Libraries were made using the immunoSEQ multiplex PCR assay. TCRdb stores this immuneACCESS table with in-frame sequences only. Part of the clones is absent; in the studies checked, under half of the shortfall reflects unresolved V genes, and no reason is known for the rest. The sample yields 15,000 to 20,000 clones; about 84% were counted once. Jointly, the top ten make up around a quarter of the sample. General conclusions and limits of the study: TCR clones derived from tumors expanded in peripheral blood after treatment with radiotherapy and ipilimumab. The strongest predictors of response, as reported, were early dynamic changes in blood T cell clones along with a rise in serum interferon-beta after radiation.

CDR3 length: 20 amino acids, cysteine to phenylalanine. Solely the CDR3 DNA is kept, with 60 bases framed from the first base. The specimen was peripheral blood, collected from a patient treated with radiotherapy plus ipilimumab. The chain was built from TRBV21-1 and TRBJ1-5; TRBD1, the table's D call, was not compared with the DNA. TRBV21-1 is labeled a pseudogene. This TCR derives from a human donor with non-small cell lung cancer whose response to radiotherapy plus ipilimumab could not be evaluated. The DNA reads TGTGCCAGCAGCAAAGCGCCGAGGGCTTGGGACAGGGGGCAAGATCAGCCCCAGCATTTT. Its protein is CASSKAPRAWDRGQDQPQHF.